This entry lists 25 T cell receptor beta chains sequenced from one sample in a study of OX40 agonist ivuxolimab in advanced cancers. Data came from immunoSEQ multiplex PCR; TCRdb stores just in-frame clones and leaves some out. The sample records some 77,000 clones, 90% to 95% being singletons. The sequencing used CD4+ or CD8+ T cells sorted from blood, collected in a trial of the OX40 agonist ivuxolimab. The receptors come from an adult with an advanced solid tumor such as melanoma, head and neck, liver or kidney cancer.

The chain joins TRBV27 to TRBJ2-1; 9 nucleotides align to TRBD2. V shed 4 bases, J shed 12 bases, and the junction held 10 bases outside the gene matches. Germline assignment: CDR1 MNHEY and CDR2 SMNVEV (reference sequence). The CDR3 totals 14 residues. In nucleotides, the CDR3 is TGTGCCAGCAGTTCGGGACTAGCCACGATGGCGCAGTTCTTC. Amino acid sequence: CASSSGLATMAQFF.

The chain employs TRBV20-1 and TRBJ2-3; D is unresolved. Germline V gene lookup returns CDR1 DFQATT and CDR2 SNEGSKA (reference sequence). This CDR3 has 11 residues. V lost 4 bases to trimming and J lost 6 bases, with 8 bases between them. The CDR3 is CSAIPLDTQYF. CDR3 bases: TGCAGTGCTATCCCACTGGATACGCAGTATTTT.

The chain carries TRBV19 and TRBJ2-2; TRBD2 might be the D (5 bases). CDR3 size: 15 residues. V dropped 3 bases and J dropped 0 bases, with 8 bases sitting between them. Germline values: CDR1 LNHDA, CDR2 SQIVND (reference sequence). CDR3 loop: CASSIPGTNTGELFF. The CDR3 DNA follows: TGTGCCAGTAGTATCCCGGGAACGAACACCGGGGAGCTGTTTTTT. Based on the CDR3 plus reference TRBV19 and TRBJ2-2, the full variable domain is DGGITQSPKYLFRKEGQNVTLSCEQNLNHDAMYWYRQDPGQGLRLIYYSQIVNDFQKGDIAEGYSVSREKKESFPLTVTSAQKNPTAFYLCASSIPGTNTGELFFGEGSRLTVL.

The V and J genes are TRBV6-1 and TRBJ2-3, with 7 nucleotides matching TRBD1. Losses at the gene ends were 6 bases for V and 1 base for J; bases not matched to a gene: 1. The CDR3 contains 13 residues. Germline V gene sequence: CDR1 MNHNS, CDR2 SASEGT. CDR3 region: CASRTGGTDTQYF. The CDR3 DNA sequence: TGTGCCAGCAGAACAGGGGGCACAGATACGCAGTATTTT.

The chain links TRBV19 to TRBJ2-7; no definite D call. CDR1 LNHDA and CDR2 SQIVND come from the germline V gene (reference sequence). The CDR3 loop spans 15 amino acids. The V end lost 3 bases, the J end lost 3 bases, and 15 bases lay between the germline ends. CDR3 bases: TGTGCCAGTAGTATTGGGTCCGGAAGCGACTACGAGCAGTACTTC. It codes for CASSIGSGSDYEQYF.

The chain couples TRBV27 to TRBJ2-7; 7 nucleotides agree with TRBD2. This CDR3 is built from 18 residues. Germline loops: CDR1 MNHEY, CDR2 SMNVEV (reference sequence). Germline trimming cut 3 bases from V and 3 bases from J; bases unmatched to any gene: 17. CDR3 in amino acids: CASSFSAGPGPGYYEQYF. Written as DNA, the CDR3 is TGTGCCAGCAGTTTTTCAGCGGGGCCGGGACCGGGCTACTACGAGCAGTACTTC.

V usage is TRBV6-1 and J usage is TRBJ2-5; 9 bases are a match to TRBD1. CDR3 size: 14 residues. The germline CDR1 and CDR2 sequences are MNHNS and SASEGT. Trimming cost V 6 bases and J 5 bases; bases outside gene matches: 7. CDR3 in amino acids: CASRTTGGRETQYF. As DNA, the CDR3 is TGTGCCAGCAGAACAACAGGGGGCCGGGAGACCCAGTACTTC.

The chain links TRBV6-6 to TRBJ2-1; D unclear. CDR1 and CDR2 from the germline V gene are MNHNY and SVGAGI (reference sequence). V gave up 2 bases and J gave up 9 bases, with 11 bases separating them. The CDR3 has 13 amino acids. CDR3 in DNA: TGTGCCAGCAGTTACGCCGCACTCGGTGAGCAGTTCTTC. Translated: CASSYAALGEQFF.

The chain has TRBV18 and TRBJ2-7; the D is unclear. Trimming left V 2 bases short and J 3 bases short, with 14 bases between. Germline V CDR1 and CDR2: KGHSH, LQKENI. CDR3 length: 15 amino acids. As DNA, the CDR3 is TGTGCCAGCTCACCAGGCAGGCCGACGGACTACGAGCAGTACTTC. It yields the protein CASSPGRPTDYEQYF.

CDR3 bases: TGTGCCAGCAGCTTAACGGGGGGCGAATGGACTGAAGCTTTCTTT. It yields the protein CASSLTGGEWTEAFF. The chain is built from TRBV11-2 and TRBJ1-1, with a weak D call TRBD1 (6 bases). The germline CDR1 and CDR2 sequences are SGHAT and FQNNGV. This CDR3 spans 15 amino acids. V was clipped by 2 bases and J by 5 bases, with 15 bases between them.

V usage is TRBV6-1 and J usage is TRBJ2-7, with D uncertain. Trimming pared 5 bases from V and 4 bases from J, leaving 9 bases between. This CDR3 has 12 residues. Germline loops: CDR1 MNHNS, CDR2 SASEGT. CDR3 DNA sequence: TGTGCCAGCAGTTCGAACAGATACGAGCAGTACTTC. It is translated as CASSSNRYEQYF.

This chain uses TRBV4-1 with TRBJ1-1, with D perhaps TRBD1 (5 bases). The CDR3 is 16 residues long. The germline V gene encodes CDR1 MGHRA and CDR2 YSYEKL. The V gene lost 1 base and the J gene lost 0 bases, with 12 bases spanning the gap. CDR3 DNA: TGCGCCAGCAGCCAAGTTCCGGGGCTAATGAACACTGAAGCTTTCTTT. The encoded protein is CASSQVPGLMNTEAFF.

For the CDR3, the DNA is TGTGCCAGTAGCATGGGACAGGGGGCGGGGGTGTATGAAAAACTGTTTTTT. It is translated as CASSMGQGAGVYEKLFF. The rearrangement links TRBV19 to TRBJ1-4; 12 positions agree with TRBD1. CDR1 is LNHDA and CDR2 is SQIVND in the germline V gene (reference sequence). The CDR3 extends over 17 amino acids. The junction had 11 bases not matched to a gene; V was cut back by 6 bases and J by 6 bases.

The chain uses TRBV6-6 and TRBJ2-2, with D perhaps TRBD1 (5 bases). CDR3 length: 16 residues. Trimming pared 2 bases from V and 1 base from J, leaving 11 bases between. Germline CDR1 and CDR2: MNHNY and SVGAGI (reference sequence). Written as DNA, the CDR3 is TGTGCCAGCAGTTACGGGGCCAGCGTGAACACCGGGGAGCTGTTTTTT. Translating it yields CASSYGASVNTGELFF.

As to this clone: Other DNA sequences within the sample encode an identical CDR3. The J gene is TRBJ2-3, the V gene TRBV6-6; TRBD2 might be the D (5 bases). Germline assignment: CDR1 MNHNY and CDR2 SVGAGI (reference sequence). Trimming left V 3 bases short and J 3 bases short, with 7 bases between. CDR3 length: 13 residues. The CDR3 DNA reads TGTGCCAGCAGTTATGGGAGTACAGATACGCAGTATTTT. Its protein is CASSYGSTDTQYF.

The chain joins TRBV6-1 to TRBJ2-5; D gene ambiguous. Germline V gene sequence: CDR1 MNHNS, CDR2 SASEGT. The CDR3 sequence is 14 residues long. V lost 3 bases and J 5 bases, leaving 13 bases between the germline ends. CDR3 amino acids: CASSDSSSVETQYF. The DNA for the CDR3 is TGTGCCAGCAGTGACAGTTCCTCTGTGGAGACCCAGTACTTC.

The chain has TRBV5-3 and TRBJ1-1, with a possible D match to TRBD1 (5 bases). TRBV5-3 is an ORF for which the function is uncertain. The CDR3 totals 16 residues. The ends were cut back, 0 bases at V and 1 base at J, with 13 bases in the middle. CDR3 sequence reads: CARSLGGRQKNTEAFF. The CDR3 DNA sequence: TGTGCCAGAAGCTTGGGGGGGAGACAGAAGAACACTGAAGCTTTCTTT.

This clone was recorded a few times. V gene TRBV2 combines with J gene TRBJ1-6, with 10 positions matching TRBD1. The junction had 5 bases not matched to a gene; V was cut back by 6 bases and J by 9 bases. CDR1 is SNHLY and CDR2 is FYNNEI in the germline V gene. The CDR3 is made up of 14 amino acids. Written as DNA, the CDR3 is TGTGCCAGCAGCGAGACAGGGGGCGGTTCACCCCTCCACTTT. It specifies CASSETGGGSPLHF.

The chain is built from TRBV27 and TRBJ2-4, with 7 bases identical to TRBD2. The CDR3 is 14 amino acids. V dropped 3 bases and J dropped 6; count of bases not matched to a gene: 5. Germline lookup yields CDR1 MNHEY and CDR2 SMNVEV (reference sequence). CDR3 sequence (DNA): TGTGCCAGCAGTTTCGGAGGGACTATAAACATTCAGTACTTC. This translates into CASSFGGTINIQYF.

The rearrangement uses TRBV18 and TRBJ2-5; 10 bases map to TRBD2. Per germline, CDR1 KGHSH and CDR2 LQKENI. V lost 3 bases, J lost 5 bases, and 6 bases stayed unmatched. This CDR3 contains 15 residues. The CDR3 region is CASSPGTSAVETQYF. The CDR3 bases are TGTGCCAGCTCACCGGGGACTAGCGCTGTGGAGACCCAGTACTTC.

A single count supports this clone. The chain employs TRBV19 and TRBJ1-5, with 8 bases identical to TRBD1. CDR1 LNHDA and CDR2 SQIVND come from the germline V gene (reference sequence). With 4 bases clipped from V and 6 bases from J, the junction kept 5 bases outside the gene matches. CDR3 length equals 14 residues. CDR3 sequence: CASSNQGAIQPQHF. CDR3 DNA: TGTGCCAGTAGTAATCAGGGGGCAATTCAGCCCCAGCATTTT.

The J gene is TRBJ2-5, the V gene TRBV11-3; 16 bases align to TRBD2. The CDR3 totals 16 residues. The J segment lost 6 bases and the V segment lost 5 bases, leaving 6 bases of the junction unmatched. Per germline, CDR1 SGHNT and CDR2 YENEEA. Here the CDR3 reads CASSPGLAGGPKTQYF. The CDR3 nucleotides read TGTGCCAGCAGCCCGGGACTAGCGGGAGGGCCCAAGACCCAGTACTTC.

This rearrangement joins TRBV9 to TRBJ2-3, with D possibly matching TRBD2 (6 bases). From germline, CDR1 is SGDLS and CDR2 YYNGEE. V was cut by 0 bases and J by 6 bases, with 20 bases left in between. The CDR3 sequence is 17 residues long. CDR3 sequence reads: CASSVAAVWDSPDTQYF. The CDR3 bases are TGTGCCAGCAGCGTAGCGGCAGTATGGGACTCTCCGGATACGCAGTATTTT.

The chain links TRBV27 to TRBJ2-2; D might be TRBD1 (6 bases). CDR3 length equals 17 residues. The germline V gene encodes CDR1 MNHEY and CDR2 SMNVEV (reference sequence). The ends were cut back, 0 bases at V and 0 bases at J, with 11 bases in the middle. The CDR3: CASSLSFRGTNTGELFF. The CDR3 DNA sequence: TGTGCCAGCAGTTTATCGTTCAGGGGAACGAACACCGGGGAGCTGTTTTTT.

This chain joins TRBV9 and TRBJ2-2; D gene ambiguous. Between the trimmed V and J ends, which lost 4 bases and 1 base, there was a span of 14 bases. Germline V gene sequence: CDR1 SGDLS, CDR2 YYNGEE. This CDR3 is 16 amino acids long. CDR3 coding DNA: TGTGCCAGCAGCTTCTTGGACGGCCAGAACACCGGGGAGCTGTTTTTT. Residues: CASSFLDGQNTGELFF.